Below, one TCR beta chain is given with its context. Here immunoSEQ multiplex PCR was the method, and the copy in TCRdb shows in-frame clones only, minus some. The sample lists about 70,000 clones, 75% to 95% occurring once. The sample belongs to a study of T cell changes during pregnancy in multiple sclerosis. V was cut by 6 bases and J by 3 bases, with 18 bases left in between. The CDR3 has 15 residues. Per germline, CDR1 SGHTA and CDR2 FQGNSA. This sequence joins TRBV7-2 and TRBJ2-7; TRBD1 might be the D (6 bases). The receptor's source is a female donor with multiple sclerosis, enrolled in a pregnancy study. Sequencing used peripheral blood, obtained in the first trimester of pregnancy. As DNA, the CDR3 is TGTGCCAGCAGTCAACAGCCACAGGGCTACTACGAGCAGTACTTC. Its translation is CASSQQPQGYYEQYF.